The source of this T cell receptor (beta chain) is a study of graft-versus-host responses after intestinal transplantation. Study context: Each of the recipients got a multivisceral, liver-intestinal, or isolated intestinal transplant. After anti-thymocyte globulin induction, recipients took tacrolimus and steroids for roughly three years.

The repertoire was sequenced with immunoSEQ multiplex PCR; TCRdb's copy has only in-frame clones and lacks some. Of 15,000 to 20,000 clones in the sample, over 80% were seen once. CDR3 length: 12 amino acids. V gave up 10 bases and J gave up 5 bases, with 12 bases separating them. CDR1 is ENHRY, CDR2 SYGVKD, per germline. The V gene is TRBV10-3, the J gene TRBJ2-4; D is possibly TRBD1 (6 bases). The sample here was PBMCs, taken 110 days after intestinal transplant. The sequence was collected from a human patient who received an intestinal transplant, so some T cells may come from the graft donor. CDR3 region: CATDEGENIQYF. Written as DNA, the CDR3 is TGTGCCACCGACGAGGGGGAAAACATTCAGTACTTC.